Following are 29 T cell receptor beta chains from one sample sequenced in a study of blood T cell repertoires in COVID-19. Sequencing was performed with immunoSEQ multiplex PCR; in TCRdb, only in-frame clones are kept and a portion is missing. This repertoire shows about 150,000 clones, 75% to 80% found once; its top ten account for around 1.7%. Sequenced input: peripheral blood. All receptors come from a man at least 80 years old with acute or convalescent COVID-19.

The J gene is TRBJ1-1, the V gene TRBV25-1; D is possibly TRBD1 (5 bases). Per the germline V gene, CDR1 is MGHDK and CDR2 is SYGVNS. The V and J ends lost 7 bases and 0 bases respectively, with 12 bases between them. The CDR3 totals 14 residues. The CDR3 reads CASKKDSLNTEAFF. The CDR3 nucleotides are TGTGCCAGCAAAAAAGACAGTTTGAACACTGAAGCTTTCTTT.

The V call is TRBV6-2 or TRBV6-3, the J call TRBJ1-1; 8 bases map to TRBD1. Germline CDR1 MNHEY, CDR2 SVGEGT. CDR3 size: 18 residues. V was pared by 2 bases and J by 0 bases, with 11 bases of the junction left unmatched. Here the CDR3 reads CASSYPADRGGMNTEAFF. The CDR3 DNA reads TGTGCCAGCAGTTACCCGGCCGACAGGGGTGGCATGAACACTGAAGCTTTCTTT.

The chain carries TRBV29-1 and TRBJ1-1; D is possibly TRBD1 (6 bases). CDR1 is SQVTM and CDR2 is ANQGSEA in the germline V gene. There are 13 residues in the CDR3. V was clipped by 4 bases and J by 5 bases, with 14 bases between them. The CDR3 DNA sequence: TGCAGCGTTGCGCACAGGGAAGGGACTGAAGCTTTCTTT. Its protein is CSVAHREGTEAFF.

The chain couples TRBV5-1 to TRBJ1-4; 7 bases match TRBD1. The CDR3 runs 14 residues. The V gene's germline CDR1 is SGHRS and CDR2 YFSETQ. The trim removed 4 bases at V and 0 bases at J, leaving 0 bases unmatched. The CDR3 reads CASSQGATNEKLFF. The DNA of the CDR3 is TGCGCCAGCAGCCAGGGGGCAACTAATGAAAAACTGTTTTTT. The entire variable domain, with the rest obtained from reference TRBV5-1 and TRBJ1-4, is as follows: KAGVTQTPRYLIKTRGQQVTLSCSPISGHRSVSWYQQTPGQGLQFLFEYFSETQRNKGNFPGRFSGRQFSNSRSEMNVSTLELGDSALYLCASSQGATNEKLFFGSGTQLSVL.

The genes are TRBV12-3 or TRBV12-4 and TRBJ2-5; 8 bases are a match to TRBD2. The CDR3 has 12 amino acids. V trimming: 6 bases; J trimming: 5 bases; junction bases outside the gene matches: 2. The CDR3 DNA follows: TGTGCCAGCAGGGGACTAGTTGAGACCCAGTACTTC. Protein product: CASRGLVETQYF.

This chain joins TRBV10-3 and TRBJ1-2; TRBD1 aligns across 10 bases. The CDR3 covers 13 residues. With 4 bases clipped from V and 5 bases from J, the junction kept 1 base outside the gene matches. CDR1 and CDR2 (germline): ENHRY, SYGVKD. The CDR3 region is CAISGQGAYGYTF. The CDR3 bases are TGTGCCATCAGTGGACAGGGGGCGTATGGCTACACCTTC.

This rearrangement joins TRBV29-1 to TRBJ1-3; D unresolved. Germline loops: CDR1 SQVTM, CDR2 ANQGSEA. Between the trimmed V and J ends, which lost 0 bases and 1 base, there was a span of 7 bases. The CDR3 sequence is 14 residues long. The CDR3, as DNA: TGCAGCGTTGAAGATCTACCTTCTGGAAACACCATATATTTT. It translates to CSVEDLPSGNTIYF.

The CDR3 DNA reads as TGTGCCAGCAGCTCGGGACAGGTAATGAACACTGAAGCTTTCTTT. Protein: CASSSGQVMNTEAFF. The rearrangement links TRBV11-2 to TRBJ1-1; 8 nucleotides line up with TRBD1. The length of the CDR3 is 15 residues. The germline CDR1 and CDR2 sequences are SGHAT and FQNNGV. The junction had 4 bases not matched to a gene; V was cut back by 4 bases and J by 0 bases. Drawing the rest from reference TRBV11-2 and TRBJ1-1, the complete variable domain is EAGVAQSPRYKIIEKRQSVAFWCNPISGHATLYWYQQILGQGPKLLIQFQNNGVVDDSQLPKDRFSAERLKGVDSTLKIQPAKLEDSAVYLCASSSGQVMNTEAFFGQGTRLTVV.

The V gene is TRBV11-2, the J gene TRBJ1-1; D ambiguous. The length of the CDR3 is 14 residues. Germline V lookup: CDR1 SGHAT, CDR2 FQNNGV. Trimming pared 0 bases from V and 3 bases from J, leaving 8 bases between. This CDR3 is CASSLDRRDTEAFF. CDR3 nucleotide sequence: TGTGCCAGCAGCTTAGATCGGCGGGACACTGAAGCTTTCTTT.

This clone was counted once. The rearrangement joins TRBV14 to TRBJ2-2; 9 nucleotides agree with TRBD2. The germline CDR1 and CDR2 sequences are SGHDN and FVKESK. This CDR3 is 17 amino acids long. V lost 0 bases, J lost 0 bases, and 2 bases stayed unmatched. DNA for the CDR3: TGTGCCAGCAGCCAAGAACTAGCGGGTCCGAACACCGGGGAGCTGTTTTTT. Encoded protein: CASSQELAGPNTGELFF.

V usage is TRBV2 and J usage is TRBJ2-3, with D perhaps matching TRBD2 (6 bases). In germline, CDR1 is SNHLY, CDR2 FYNNEI. This CDR3 region has 13 residues. The ends were cut back, 6 bases at V and 2 bases at J, with 9 bases in the middle. CDR3 amino acids: CASRAGNTDTQYF. The CDR3 DNA is TGTGCCAGCAGGGCGGGAAACACAGATACGCAGTATTTT.

The chain is built from TRBV4-3 and TRBJ2-5; 12 nucleotides match TRBD2. This CDR3 is 16 amino acids long. Trimming removed 5 bases from V and 4 bases from J; junction bases left unmatched: 8. CDR1 LGHNA and CDR2 YSLEER come from the germline V gene. In DNA, the CDR3 is TGCGCCAGCAGCATAGGACTAGCGGGGCTCGGAGAGACCCAGTACTTC. It is translated as CASSIGLAGLGETQYF.

The V and J genes are TRBV5-8 and TRBJ2-7, with a possible D match to TRBD1 (5 bases). The V and J ends lost 0 bases and 2 bases respectively, with 12 bases between them. CDR1 and CDR2 from the germline V gene are SGHTS and YDEGEE. This CDR3 is 15 amino acids long. CDR3 in amino acids: CASSLGLGDTYEQYF. DNA for the CDR3: TGTGCCAGCAGCTTGGGGCTAGGGGATACCTACGAGCAGTACTTC.

J is TRBJ2-5 and V is TRBV5-1; maybe TRBD1 (5 bases). Looked up from germline, CDR1 is SGHRS and CDR2 is YFSETQ. V was trimmed by 2 bases and J by 3 bases, leaving 11 bases between them. This CDR3 has 14 residues. The CDR3 DNA follows: TGCGCCAGCAGCTTCATAGGGGCGGAAGAGACCCAGTACTTC. This encodes CASSFIGAEETQYF.

This chain uses TRBV7-6 with TRBJ2-5, with TRBD1 matching 11 bases. Germline values: CDR1 SGHVS, CDR2 FNYEAQ. J gave up 5 bases and V 5 bases, and 7 bases lay outside the gene matches. The CDR3 covers 15 residues. The CDR3 DNA reads as TGTGCCAGCAGCGCCGGACAGGGGGCAGGGGAGACCCAGTACTTC. Residues: CASSAGQGAGETQYF.

The chain links TRBV5-1 to TRBJ2-3; the D gene is possibly TRBD2 (6 bases). The V end lost 9 bases, the J end lost 1 base, and 15 bases lay between the germline ends. Germline lookup yields CDR1 SGHRS and CDR2 YFSETQ. The CDR3 spans 14 residues. The DNA of the CDR3 is TGCGCCACCAGAGGAGGGTGGGGCACAGATACGCAGTATTTT. It specifies CATRGGWGTDTQYF.

The chain has TRBV5-1 and TRBJ1-1, with D hard to call. The CDR3 loop spans 13 amino acids. The germline V gene has CDR1 SGHRS and CDR2 YFSETQ. V was shortened by 3 bases and J by 6 bases, with 12 bases between the two germline ends. CDR3 sequence reads: CASSSTEFSEAFF. DNA for the CDR3: TGCGCCAGCAGCTCTACGGAGTTTTCTGAAGCTTTCTTT. Supplemented by reference TRBV5-1 and TRBJ1-1, the full variable domain reads KAGVTQTPRYLIKTRGQQVTLSCSPISGHRSVSWYQQTPGQGLQFLFEYFSETQRNKGNFPGRFSGRQFSNSRSEMNVSTLELGDSALYLCASSSTEFSEAFFGQGTRLTVV.

V is TRBV7-3 and J is TRBJ1-1; no reliable D call. V was trimmed by 5 bases and J by 3 bases, leaving 16 bases between them. Germline assignment: CDR1 SGHTA and CDR2 FQGTGA. This CDR3 contains 15 residues. CDR3 in DNA: TGTGCCAGCAGCCCCCCAACCGGGGAATACACTGAAGCTTTCTTT. It codes for CASSPPTGEYTEAFF.

This sequence joins TRBV5-1 and TRBJ2-3, with TRBD2 matching 9 bases. The junction had 4 bases not matched to a gene; V was cut back by 3 bases and J by 2 bases. CDR3 length: 15 residues. The germline CDR1 and CDR2 sequences are SGHRS and YFSETQ. The CDR3 loop reads CASSYSGSPTDTQYF. In nucleotides, the CDR3 is TGCGCCAGCAGCTATAGCGGGAGCCCCACAGATACGCAGTATTTT.

The rearrangement joins TRBV24-1 to TRBJ2-2; 7 nucleotides match TRBD1. The V segment lost 4 bases and the J segment 6 bases; nucleotides outside the gene matches: 4. This CDR3 spans 14 amino acids. In germline, CDR1 is KGHDR, CDR2 SFDVKD. The CDR3 reads CATSDRGQAGELFF. Written as DNA, the CDR3 is TGTGCCACCAGTGACCGAGGACAGGCCGGGGAGCTGTTTTTT.

Ten or more counts support this clone. The gene calls are TRBV11-3 and TRBJ1-2; weak D call: TRBD1 (5 bases). This CDR3 has 15 residues. V gave up 5 bases and J gave up 2 bases, with 15 bases separating them. Per germline, CDR1 SGHNT and CDR2 YENEEA. This chain's CDR3 is CASSAKSQGNYGYTF. CDR3 nucleotide sequence: TGTGCCAGCAGCGCGAAAAGCCAGGGCAACTATGGCTACACCTTC. Drawing the rest from reference TRBV11-3 and TRBJ1-2, the complete variable domain is EAGVVQSPRYKIIEKKQPVAFWCNPISGHNTLYWYLQNLGQGPELLIRYENEEAVDDSQLPKDRFSAERLKGVDSTLKIQPAELGDSAVYLCASSAKSQGNYGYTFGSGTRLTVV.

This clone was detected a few times. The chain couples TRBV7-8 to TRBJ1-1; D is uncertain. Trimming shortened V by 2 bases and J by 1 base, and 11 bases separated the two germline ends. Germline V CDR1 and CDR2: SGHVS, FQNEAQ. The CDR3 spans 15 residues. CDR3 sequence reads: CASSLSAHPNTEAFF. For the CDR3, the DNA is TGTGCCAGCAGCTTAAGCGCGCATCCGAACACTGAAGCTTTCTTT.

The DNA of the CDR3 is TGCGCCAGCAGCTTCATAGACAGCTCCTACGAGCAGTACTTC. Residues: CASSFIDSSYEQYF. The chain couples TRBV5-1 to TRBJ2-7; TRBD1 might be the D (5 bases). The germline gives CDR1 SGHRS, CDR2 YFSETQ. CDR3 length: 14 residues. The V end lost 2 bases, the J end lost 0 bases, and 9 bases lay between the germline ends.

The chain recombines TRBV2 with TRBJ1-1, with 8 positions matching TRBD1. Germline trimming cut 8 bases from V and 2 bases from J; bases unmatched to any gene: 10. Germline CDR1 SNHLY, CDR2 FYNNEI. CDR3 length equals 15 residues. CDR3 in amino acids: CASQAGAGGNTEAFF. DNA for the CDR3: TGTGCCAGCCAGGCAGGGGCAGGGGGCAACACTGAAGCTTTCTTT. Using reference TRBV2 and TRBJ1-1 for the parts outside the CDR3, the full variable domain is EPEVTQTPSHQVTQMGQEVILRCVPISNHLYFYWYRQILGQKVEFLVSFYNNEISEKSEIFDDQFSVERPDGSNFTLKIRSTKLEDSAMYFCASQAGAGGNTEAFFGQGTRLTVV.

The chain couples TRBV5-1 to TRBJ1-1, with TRBD1 matching over 8 bases. The germline V gene has CDR1 SGHRS and CDR2 YFSETQ. The CDR3 length is 16 residues. V lost 2 bases and J lost 3; bases outside the gene matches: 9. CDR3 DNA: TGCGCCAGCAGCTTCGCACAGGGGGTGGGATACACTGAAGCTTTCTTT. Its protein is CASSFAQGVGYTEAFF. Complete variable domain (other parts from reference TRBV5-1 and TRBJ1-1): KAGVTQTPRYLIKTRGQQVTLSCSPISGHRSVSWYQQTPGQGLQFLFEYFSETQRNKGNFPGRFSGRQFSNSRSEMNVSTLELGDSALYLCASSFAQGVGYTEAFFGQGTRLTVV.

There are a few counts of this clone. The chain recombines TRBV6-5 with TRBJ1-1; tentative D call: TRBD1 (6 bases). Trimming pared 4 bases from V and 4 bases from J, leaving 13 bases between. The CDR3 has 14 residues. Germline V CDR1 and CDR2: MNHEY, SVGAGI. CDR3 residues: CASSSPTGSTEAFF. As DNA, the CDR3 is TGTGCCAGCAGTTCCCCGACAGGCTCCACTGAAGCTTTCTTT.

This clone appeared once. J is TRBJ2-7 and V is TRBV30; TRBD1 is a possible D gene (6 bases). Germline V gene sequence: CDR1 GTSNPN, CDR2 SVGIG (reference sequence). The CDR3 is 13 amino acids. The germline V and J ends were trimmed by 4 bases and 5 bases, with 15 bases remaining between them. CDR3 DNA: TGTGCCTGGAATAGTTTAGGGGGACACGAGCAGTACTTC. Its translation is CAWNSLGGHEQYF.

V is TRBV3-1 (or the pseudogene TRBV3-2) and J is TRBJ2-5; 7 bases map to TRBD2. V shed 4 bases and J 5 bases; nucleotides not matched to a gene: 4. The CDR3 spans 13 residues. The V gene's germline CDR1 is LGHDT and CDR2 YNNKEL (reference sequence). Here the CDR3 reads CASSRWGGETQYF. CDR3 DNA: TGTGCCAGCAGCCGGTGGGGAGGGGAGACCCAGTACTTC.

This clone was counted at least ten times. The chain combines TRBV28 with TRBJ2-3; the D is unclear. Trimming took off 8 bases at V and 6 bases at J, with 12 bases between the two ends. This CDR3 is 12 amino acids long. Germline V gene lookup returns CDR1 MDHEN and CDR2 SYDVKM. For the CDR3, the DNA is TGTGCCAGCGAAAGAGCCTTCGATACGCAGTATTTT. Encoded protein: CASERAFDTQYF.